This T cell receptor beta chain was documented in a study of blood T cells in healthy people across ages (dated by TCRdb to 2015 to 2017). About the investigation overall: In model experiments, roughly one uniquely barcoded TCR beta cDNA molecule per two T cells was captured by template switching. To track age-related changes in TCR beta repertoire diversity, the study relied on deep sequencing normalized with unique cDNA molecular identifiers. The donors were divided into four age groups: young (average 16 years), middle-aged (over 35), aged (about 56) and long-lived (roughly 88). Donors of different ages were randomly distributed across sequencing lanes to avoid experimental bias. Using the same blood draw, the study looked at two additional independent replicas of 1 million unique cDNA reads for two donors, one aged 18 to 29 and the other aged 80 or older.

The study at large found these results: Conclusive comparison of naive and antigen-experienced compartments was prevented by the profiling of bulk unsorted PBMCs. Observed TCR beta diversity correlated strongly with the percentage of naive T cells measured by flow cytometry. Donor CMV infection status was unknown, potentially confounding age-related changes in expanded clonotypes. Observed TCR beta diversity per million T cells fell roughly linearly with age, and a significant reduction was already apparent by age around 39. Total diversity estimates from one million sequenced T cells were considered lower bounds and underestimates. Compared with the aged group, more naive CD4+ T cells, fewer expanded clones and increased TCR diversity were shown by the long-lived group, suggesting age selection.

Systemically healthy Caucasian individuals from Russia, about 38 in total and aged roughly 6 to 100 years, were included as donors. Each donor gave about 11 milliliters of peripheral blood, drawn into EDTA-treated Vacutainer tubes. PBMCs were isolated by Ficoll-Paque density-gradient centrifugation, with at least 6 million obtained per sample. Total RNA was extracted from PBMCs with Trizol reagent, with at least 5 micrograms obtained per sample. The percentages of naive CD45RAhigh/CD27high T cells were determined by flow cytometry on a PBMC aliquot from every donor. The library was generated by 5' RACE. Sequenced on an Illumina HiSeq 2500. A second PCR of about 6 to 11 cycles was run with a J-beta primer mix and a sample-barcoded 5' primer. Each TCR beta cDNA molecule received a unique molecular identifier from a template-switch 5' adaptor carrying 12 random nucleotides. At least 2.5 million CDR3-containing paired-end reads were obtained from each sample. The Mint cDNA synthesis kit, primed by a TRBC-specific oligonucleotide, was used to synthesize first-strand cDNA from all RNA. Following uracil-DNA glycosylase treatment, all cDNA underwent a first 18-cycle PCR with the universal primers M1SS and BC2_uni_R. As for the authors' bioinformatics: Each sample was normalized by randomly selecting 1 million high-quality reads, each carrying a distinct molecular identifier. Instead of being binned into consensus sequences, reads with shared molecular identifiers were discarded. MiTCR, set to a Q25 quality threshold and the strictest error-elimination algorithm, was used for CDR3 identification, clonotype clustering and error correction. A nonparametric unseen species model using Euler transformation provided a lower-bound estimate of total TCR beta diversity. TCRdb redid the processing of the public reads, applying fastp at Q25 and MiXCR, and retained in-frame beta chains. Rows with one shared CDR3 protein collapse into an entry with the most common genes and DNA. The V and J calls follow TCRdb's processing rather than the paper's. The sample records around 750,000 distinct CDR3 sequences, around half of which are singletons. The ten largest clones capture approximately 40% of the sample.

For this clonotype: The clone's antigen remains unknown. Base qualities are missing; no much larger clone stands one base away.

V lost 5 bases and J lost 11 bases, and the count of bases not matched to a germline gene is 12. CDR1 LGHDT and CDR2 YNNKEL were looked up in the germline V gene (reference sequence). The CDR3 goes from the cysteine to the phenylalanine over 14 residues. The sequence is cut down to CDR3 DNA, 42 bases in frame from base 1. The specimen sequenced was blood. The receptor's source is a man at least 80 years old in good health. Recombination connected TRBV3-1 to TRBJ2-5, and 9 junctional nucleotides match TRBD1. The sequenced DNA: TGTGCCAGCAGCAAGGGACAGGGAAGGGGTGAGCAGTACTTC. This gives the protein CASSKGQGRGEQYF.